The 21 T cell receptor beta chains reported below all come from one sample, sequenced in a study of blood T cell repertoires in COVID-19. Clones were sequenced by immunoSEQ multiplex PCR, and TCRdb holds only the in-frame ones, with some missing. The table lists around 170,000 clones, about 86% of them singletons. The sequencing input was peripheral blood. The source is a man aged 30 to 45 with active or convalescent COVID-19.

J is TRBJ1-6 and V is TRBV27; 8 bases are a match to TRBD1. This CDR3 comprises 15 residues. V lost 6 bases to trimming and J lost 7 bases; unmatched junction nucleotides: 8. Germline CDR1 is MNHEY and CDR2 is SMNVEV (reference sequence). CDR3 nucleotide sequence: TGTGCCAGCAGCCCAGGGCAGGGGGCCAATTCACCCCTCCACTTT. Protein product: CASSPGQGANSPLHF.

V usage is TRBV2 and J usage is TRBJ1-1, with 7 positions matching TRBD1. CDR3 length: 13 residues. Losses at the gene ends were 8 bases for V and 1 base for J; bases not matched to a gene: 4. Germline V gene lookup returns CDR1 SNHLY and CDR2 FYNNEI. CDR3 DNA sequence: TGTGCCAGCTCAGGACAGGAGAACACTGAAGCTTTCTTT. Protein: CASSGQENTEAFF.

This chain joins TRBV14 and TRBJ2-3; TRBD2 might be the D (5 bases). Between the trimmed V and J ends, which lost 4 bases and 4 bases, there was a span of 9 bases. Germline CDR1 is SGHDN and CDR2 is FVKESK. The CDR3 is made up of 13 amino acids. The CDR3 region is CASSRGDPDTQYF. CDR3 coding DNA: TGTGCCAGCAGCCGGGGAGACCCAGATACGCAGTATTTT. The full variable domain, completed using reference TRBV14 and TRBJ2-3, is EAGVTQFPSHSVIEKGQTVTLRCDPISGHDNLYWYRRVMGKEIKFLLHFVKESKQDESGMPNNRFLAERTGGTYSTLKVQPAELEDSGVYFCASSRGDPDTQYFGPGTRLTVL.

The V and J genes are TRBV14 and TRBJ2-7, with D possibly matching TRBD2 (5 bases). CDR3 length equals 16 residues. V lost 0 bases and J 6 bases, leaving 18 bases between the germline ends. Germline CDR1 SGHDN, CDR2 FVKESK. The CDR3 here is CASSQETKDYLREQYF. As DNA, the CDR3 is TGTGCCAGCAGCCAAGAAACGAAAGACTATCTCCGCGAGCAGTACTTC.

The count of this clone is one. The chain couples TRBV19 to TRBJ2-1; 8 bases are shared with TRBD2. Germline V gene data show CDR1 as LNHDA and CDR2 as SQIVND (reference sequence). Trimming removed 2 bases from V and 4 bases from J; junction bases left unmatched: 7. This CDR3 spans 16 amino acids. CDR3 DNA: TGTGCCAGTAGTATAACGGCGGGGGGACGGTACAATGAGCAGTTCTTC. Its protein product is CASSITAGGRYNEQFF.

The chain recombines TRBV14 with TRBJ1-2, with 9 positions matching TRBD1. The CDR3 runs to 15 residues. The junction had 10 bases not matched to a gene; V was cut back by 5 bases and J by 6 bases. CDR1 is SGHDN, CDR2 FVKESK, per germline. The CDR3 is CASSTDHRGLDGYTF. Here the CDR3 DNA reads TGTGCCAGCAGCACAGACCACAGGGGGCTGGATGGCTACACCTTC.

Only one count was recorded for this clone. This chain joins TRBV7-9 and TRBJ1-6, with D uncertain. The CDR3 is made up of 15 amino acids. V shed 5 bases and J shed 7 bases, with 15 bases lying between them. Germline V gene lookup returns CDR1 SEHNR and CDR2 FQNEAQ (reference sequence). As DNA, the CDR3 is TGTGCCAGCAGCCAGCCAAGAGGCGGGAATTCACCCCTCCACTTT. Residues: CASSQPRGGNSPLHF.

This chain joins TRBV15 and TRBJ2-7; possibly TRBD1 for D (5 bases). Germline V gene lookup returns CDR1 LNHNV and CDR2 YYDKDF (reference sequence). The V and J ends lost 0 bases and 4 bases respectively, with 19 bases between them. The CDR3 totals 17 residues. The CDR3 region has the DNA TGTGCCACCAGCAGAGAGGTTATCCGGACCTCAGGGTACGAGCAGTACTTC. Amino acids: CATSREVIRTSGYEQYF.

For the CDR3, the DNA is TGTGCCAGCAGCGGGGGTGGAGGGAGGGATGAGCAGTTCTTC. Its translation: CASSGGGGRDEQFF. The chain employs TRBV5-4 and TRBJ2-1; 7 nucleotides agree with TRBD2. CDR3 length: 14 residues. Germline CDR1 is SGHNT and CDR2 is YYREEE (reference sequence). The V and J ends lost 4 bases and 8 bases, in that order; junction bases with no gene match: 9.

This rearrangement joins TRBV5-1 to TRBJ2-2; 10 bases are shared with TRBD2. The CDR3 is 14 residues long. Per the germline V gene, CDR1 is SGHRS and CDR2 is YFSETQ. J was trimmed by 5 bases and V by 5 bases; bases with no gene match: 3. The CDR3 DNA follows: TGCGCCAGCAGAGAACTAGCGGGGACCGGGGAGCTGTTTTTT. This gives the protein CASRELAGTGELFF.

The chain recombines TRBV6-5 with TRBJ2-5; 9 bases map to TRBD1. The junction had 10 bases not matched to a gene; V was cut back by 8 bases and J by 6 bases. This CDR3 has 14 residues. The V gene's germline CDR1 is MNHEY and CDR2 SVGAGI. The CDR3 DNA sequence: TGTGCCAGCGGCCGGGACAGGGTTAGGAAGACCCAGTACTTC. Residues: CASGRDRVRKTQYF.

This clone showed up just once. The rearrangement joins TRBV6-5 to TRBJ2-7; TRBD2 aligns across 7 bases. CDR3 length: 16 amino acids. The V gene end was trimmed by 0 bases and the J gene end by 4 bases; junction bases not matched to a gene: 9. In germline, CDR1 is MNHEY, CDR2 SVGAGI. The CDR3 DNA follows: TGTGCCAGCAGTTACTCGGGTGGGGAGGGCTTATACGAGCAGTACTTC. Encoded protein: CASSYSGGEGLYEQYF.

The DNA for the CDR3 is TGTGCCAGCAGCTTATCAGGGTTGGAGTCACCCCTCCACTTT. This gives the protein CASSLSGLESPLHF. The V call is TRBV7-3, the J call TRBJ1-6; a weak D match, TRBD1 (5 bases). CDR1 SGHTA and CDR2 FQGTGA come from the germline V gene. The CDR3 is 14 residues long. The germline V and J ends were trimmed by 2 bases and 10 bases, with 12 bases remaining between them. Filled out from reference TRBV7-3 and TRBJ1-6, the complete variable domain reads GAGVSQTPSNKVTEKGKYVELRCDPISGHTALYWYRQSLGQGPEFLIYFQGTGAADDSGLPNDRFFAVRPEGSVSTLKIQRTERGDSAVYLCASSLSGLESPLHFGNGTRLTVT.

This chain connects TRBV7-3 to TRBJ1-5; D gene unclear. This CDR3 region has 13 residues. With 2 bases removed from V and 3 bases from J, the gap between germline ends came to 5 bases. Germline CDR1 is SGHTA and CDR2 is FQGTGA. The CDR3 DNA reads as TGTGCCAGCAGCTTAGGGCACAATCAGCCCCAGCATTTT. It yields the protein CASSLGHNQPQHF.

The chain carries TRBV6-5 and TRBJ2-1, with 8 positions matching TRBD1. From germline, CDR1 is MNHEY and CDR2 SVGAGI. With 5 bases clipped from V and 5 bases from J, the junction kept 5 bases outside the gene matches. The CDR3 contains 14 residues. CDR3 protein: CASSTGTGNNEQFF. The CDR3 DNA follows: TGTGCCAGCAGTACCGGGACAGGAAACAATGAGCAGTTCTTC.

The chain joins TRBV5-1 to TRBJ1-2; 12 nucleotides line up with TRBD1. Germline V gene lookup returns CDR1 SGHRS and CDR2 YFSETQ. This CDR3 contains 17 residues. J lost 6 bases, V lost 4 bases, and 13 bases had no gene match. The CDR3 bases are TGCGCCAGCAGCATAACGGCCCCCGGGACAGGGGGCGATGGCTACACCTTC. The encoded protein is CASSITAPGTGGDGYTF. Supplemented by reference TRBV5-1 and TRBJ1-2, the full variable domain reads KAGVTQTPRYLIKTRGQQVTLSCSPISGHRSVSWYQQTPGQGLQFLFEYFSETQRNKGNFPGRFSGRQFSNSRSEMNVSTLELGDSALYLCASSITAPGTGGDGYTFGSGTRLTVV.

J is TRBJ1-2 and V is TRBV7-2, with TRBD1 as a possible D gene (6 bases). Trimming removed 1 base from V and 8 bases from J, with 11 bases in between. The germline CDR1 and CDR2 sequences are SGHTA and FQGNSA. The CDR3 runs 13 residues. CDR3 sequence: CASSLGGLGGYTF. In DNA, the CDR3 is TGTGCCAGCAGCTTAGGGGGGCTAGGAGGCTACACCTTC.

The V call is TRBV10-2, the J call TRBJ2-7; no definite D call. The V gene's germline CDR1 is WSHSY and CDR2 SAAADI. V gave up 3 bases and J gave up 2 bases, with 11 bases separating them. The CDR3 consists of 14 residues. The CDR3 sequence is CASSDTGSTYEQYF. For the CDR3, the DNA is TGCGCCAGCAGTGACACCGGGTCAACCTACGAGCAGTACTTC.

This clone turned up a few times. The V call is TRBV28, the J call TRBJ2-1, with D possibly matching TRBD2 (5 bases). The CDR3 is 15 amino acids. V was pared by 5 bases and J by 6 bases, with 17 bases between. Germline values: CDR1 MDHEN, CDR2 SYDVKM. Here the CDR3 reads CASSPSGEPPNEQFF. The CDR3 coding sequence is TGTGCCAGCAGTCCCTCCGGGGAACCCCCCAATGAGCAGTTCTTC.

The rearrangement joins TRBV24-1 to TRBJ1-1, with a tentative D call TRBD1 (6 bases). Germline V gene lookup returns CDR1 KGHDR and CDR2 SFDVKD. This CDR3 spans 16 amino acids. V was cut by 7 bases and J by 1 base, with 18 bases left in between. The CDR3 loop is CATRPTSTGGNTEAFF. CDR3 coding DNA: TGTGCCACCAGGCCGACTTCGACAGGCGGGAACACTGAAGCTTTCTTT.

This clone was counted once. The J gene is TRBJ1-6, the V gene TRBV27; 8 positions match TRBD1. Trimming at V came to 4 bases and at J to 6 bases, leaving 5 bases not matched to a gene. This CDR3 contains 15 residues. Germline loops: CDR1 MNHEY, CDR2 SMNVEV (reference sequence). CDR3 protein: CASSSQGVGNSPLHF. In DNA form, the CDR3 reads TGTGCCAGCAGTTCACAGGGGGTAGGTAATTCACCCCTCCACTTT.